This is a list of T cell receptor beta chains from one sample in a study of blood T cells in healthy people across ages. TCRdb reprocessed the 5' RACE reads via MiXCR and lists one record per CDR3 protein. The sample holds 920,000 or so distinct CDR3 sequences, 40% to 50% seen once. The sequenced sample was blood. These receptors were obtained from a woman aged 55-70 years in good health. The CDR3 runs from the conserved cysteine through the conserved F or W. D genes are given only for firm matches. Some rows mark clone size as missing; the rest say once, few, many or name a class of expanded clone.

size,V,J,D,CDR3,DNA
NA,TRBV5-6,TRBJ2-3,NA,CASSSQGSTGTQYF,TGTGCCAGCAGCTCACAGGGTAGCACAGGTACGCAGTATTTT
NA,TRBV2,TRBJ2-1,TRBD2,CASTLLAGGSLREQFF,TGTGCCAGCACCCTACTAGCGGGAGGGTCTCTGCGTGAGCAGTTCTTC
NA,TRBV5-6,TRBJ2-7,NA,CASSVRLETQYF,TGTGCCAGCAGCGTGAGATTGGAGACCCAGTACTTT
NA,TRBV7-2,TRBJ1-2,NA,CTSSPGTNYGYTF,TGTACCAGCAGCCCGGGTACTAACTATGGCTACACCTTC
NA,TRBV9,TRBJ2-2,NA,CASSVGVGELFF,TGTGCCAGCAGCGTGGGGGTTGGGGAGCTGTTTTTT
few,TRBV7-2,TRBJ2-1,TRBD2,CASSYPGLAGTGEQFF,TGTGCCAGCAGCTATCCGGGACTAGCGGGAACGGGAGAGCAGTTCTTC
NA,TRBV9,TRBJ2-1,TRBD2,CASSARGLAGGSSYNEQFF,TGTGCCAGCAGCGCTCGAGGACTAGCGGGAGGCAGCTCCTACAATGAGCAGTTCTTC
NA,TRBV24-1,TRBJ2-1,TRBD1,CATSDFGTGRDNEQFF,TGTGCCACCAGTGATTTTGGGACAGGGAGGGACAATGAGCAGTTCTTC
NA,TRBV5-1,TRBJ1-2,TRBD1,CASSLGTGSNYGYTF,TGCGCCAGCAGCTTAGGGACAGGGTCCAACTATGGCTACACCTTC
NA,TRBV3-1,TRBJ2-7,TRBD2,CASSQIAGLAGDHEQYF,TGTGCCAGCAGCCAAATAGCTGGGCTAGCGGGAGACCACGAGCAGTACTTC
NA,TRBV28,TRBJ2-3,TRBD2,CATKLAGVFGTQYF,TGTGCCACCAAACTAGCGGGAGTGTTCGGTACGCAGTATTTT
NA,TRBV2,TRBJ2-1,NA,CASRGVARGQFF,TGTGCCAGCAGGGGGGTGGCTAGAGGCCAGTTCTTC
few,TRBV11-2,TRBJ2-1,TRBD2,CASSLGGSGGHSYNEQFF,TGTGCCAGCAGCTTAGGGGGTAGCGGGGGCCACTCCTACAATGAGCAGTTCTTC
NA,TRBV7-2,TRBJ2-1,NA,CASSPRGMNEQFF,TGTGCCAGCAGCCCGCGGGGTATGAATGAGCAGTTCTTC
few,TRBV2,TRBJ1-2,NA,CASSEEGWTNYGYTF,TGTGCCAGCAGTGAAGAGGGATGGACTAACTATGGCTACACCTTC
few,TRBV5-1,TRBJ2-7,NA,CASSLDGQFYEQYF,TGCGCCAGCAGCTTGGATGGACAGTTCTACGAGCAGTACTTC